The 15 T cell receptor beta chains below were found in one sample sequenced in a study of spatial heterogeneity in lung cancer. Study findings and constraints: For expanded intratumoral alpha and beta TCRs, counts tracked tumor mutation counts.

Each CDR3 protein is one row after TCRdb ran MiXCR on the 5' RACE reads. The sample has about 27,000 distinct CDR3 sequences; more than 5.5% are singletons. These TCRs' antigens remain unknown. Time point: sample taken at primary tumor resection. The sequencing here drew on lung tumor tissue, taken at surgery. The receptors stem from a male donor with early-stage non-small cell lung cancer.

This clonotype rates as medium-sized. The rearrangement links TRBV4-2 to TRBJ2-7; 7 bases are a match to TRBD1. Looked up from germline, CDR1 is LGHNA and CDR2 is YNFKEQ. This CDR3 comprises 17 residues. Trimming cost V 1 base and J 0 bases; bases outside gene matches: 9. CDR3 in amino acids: CASSQVIGTAISYEQYF. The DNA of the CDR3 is TGTGCCAGCAGCCAAGTTATTGGGACAGCGATCTCCTACGAGCAGTACTTC.

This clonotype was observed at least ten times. CDR3 coding DNA: TGTGCCAGCAGTTTCCCAGGACGGTACGAGCAGTACTTC. Translated, it gives CASSFPGRYEQYF. The chain carries TRBV28 and TRBJ2-7; D is ambiguous. V dropped 3 bases and J dropped 4 bases, with 10 bases sitting between them. This CDR3 has 13 residues. In germline, CDR1 is MDHEN, CDR2 SYDVKM.

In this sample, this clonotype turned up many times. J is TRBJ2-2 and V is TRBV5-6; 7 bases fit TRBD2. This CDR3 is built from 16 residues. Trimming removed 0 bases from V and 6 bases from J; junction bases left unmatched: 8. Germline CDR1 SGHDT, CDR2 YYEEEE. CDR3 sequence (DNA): TGTGCCAGCAGCTTGGTCGGAAGGGAGGGAGCCGGGGAGCTGTTTTTT. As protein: CASSLVGREGAGELFF.

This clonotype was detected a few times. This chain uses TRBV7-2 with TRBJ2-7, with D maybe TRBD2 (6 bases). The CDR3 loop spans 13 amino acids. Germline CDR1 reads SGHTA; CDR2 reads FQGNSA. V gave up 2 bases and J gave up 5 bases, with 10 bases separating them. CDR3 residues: CASSLWRANEQYF. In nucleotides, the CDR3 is TGTGCCAGCAGCTTATGGAGGGCCAACGAGCAGTACTTC.

In DNA form, the CDR3 reads TGTGCCAGTAGTATGGGTGACTACACAGATACGCAGTATTTT. This sequence encodes CASSMGDYTDTQYF. The V gene is TRBV19, the J gene TRBJ2-3; D may be TRBD2 (5 bases). V shed 3 bases and J shed 2 bases, with 9 bases lying between them. This CDR3 spans 14 amino acids. Germline V CDR1 and CDR2: LNHDA, SQIVND (reference sequence).

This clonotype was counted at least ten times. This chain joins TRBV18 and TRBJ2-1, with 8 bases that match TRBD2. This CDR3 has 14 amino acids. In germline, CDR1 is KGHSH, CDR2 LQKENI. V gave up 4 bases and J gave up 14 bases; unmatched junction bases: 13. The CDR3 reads CASSLFSSREGEFF. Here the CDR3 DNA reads TGTGCCAGCTCACTTTTTAGTTCTCGGGAGGGCGAGTTCTTC.

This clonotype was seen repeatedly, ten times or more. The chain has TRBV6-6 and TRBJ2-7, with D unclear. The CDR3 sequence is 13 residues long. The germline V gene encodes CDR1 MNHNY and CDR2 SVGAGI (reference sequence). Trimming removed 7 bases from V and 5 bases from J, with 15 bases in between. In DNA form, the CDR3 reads TGTGCCAGCACGCAGCCGCTTGAGAACGAGCAGTACTTC. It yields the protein CASTQPLENEQYF.

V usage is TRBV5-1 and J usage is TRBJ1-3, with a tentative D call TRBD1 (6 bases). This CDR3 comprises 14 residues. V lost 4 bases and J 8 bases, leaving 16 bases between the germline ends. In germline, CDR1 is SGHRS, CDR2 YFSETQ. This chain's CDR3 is CASSPLTGSDTIYF. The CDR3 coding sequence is TGCGCCAGCAGCCCCCTTACAGGGAGTGACACCATATATTTT.

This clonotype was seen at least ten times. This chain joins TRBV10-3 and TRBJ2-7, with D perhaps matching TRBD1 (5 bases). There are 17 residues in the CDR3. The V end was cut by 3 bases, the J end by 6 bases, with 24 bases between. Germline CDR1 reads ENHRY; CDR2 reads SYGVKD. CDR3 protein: CAISDPTGPQGPAEQYF. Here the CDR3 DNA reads TGTGCCATCAGTGACCCGACCGGGCCCCAGGGCCCTGCCGAGCAGTACTTC.

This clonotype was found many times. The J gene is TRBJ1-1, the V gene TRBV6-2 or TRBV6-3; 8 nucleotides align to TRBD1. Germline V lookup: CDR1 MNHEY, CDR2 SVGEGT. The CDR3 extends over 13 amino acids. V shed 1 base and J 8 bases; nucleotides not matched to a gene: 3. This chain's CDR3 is CASSYWTGLEAFF. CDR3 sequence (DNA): TGTGCCAGCAGTTACTGGACAGGGCTCGAAGCTTTCTTT.

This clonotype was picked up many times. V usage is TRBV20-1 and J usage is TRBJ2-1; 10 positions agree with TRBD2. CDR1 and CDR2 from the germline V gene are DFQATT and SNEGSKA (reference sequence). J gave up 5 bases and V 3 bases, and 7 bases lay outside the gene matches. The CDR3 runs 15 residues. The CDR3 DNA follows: TGCAGTGCTAGTATCCTAGCGGGGGACCACAATGAGCAGTTCTTC. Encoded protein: CSASILAGDHNEQFF.

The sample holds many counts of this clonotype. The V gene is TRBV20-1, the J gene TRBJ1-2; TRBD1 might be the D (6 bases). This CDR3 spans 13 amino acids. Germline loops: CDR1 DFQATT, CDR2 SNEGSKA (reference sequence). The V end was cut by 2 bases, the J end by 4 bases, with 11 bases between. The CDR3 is CSARTGAVYGYTF. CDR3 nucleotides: TGCAGTGCTAGAACGGGGGCGGTCTATGGCTACACCTTC.

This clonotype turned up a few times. The CDR3 region is CASSEEGFADTQYF. CDR3 bases: TGTGCCAGCAGTGAAGAAGGTTTCGCCGATACGCAGTATTTT. V gene TRBV2 combines with J gene TRBJ2-3, with D unclear. The CDR3 has 14 amino acids. Trimming shortened V by 1 base and J by 6 bases, and 11 bases separated the two germline ends. Germline assignment: CDR1 SNHLY and CDR2 FYNNEI.

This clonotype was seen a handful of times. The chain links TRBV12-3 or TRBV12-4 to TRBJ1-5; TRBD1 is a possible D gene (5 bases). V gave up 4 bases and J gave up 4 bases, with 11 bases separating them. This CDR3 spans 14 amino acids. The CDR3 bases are TGTGCCAGCAGTTGGTCAGGGTGGAATCAGCCCCAGCATTTT. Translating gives CASSWSGWNQPQHF.

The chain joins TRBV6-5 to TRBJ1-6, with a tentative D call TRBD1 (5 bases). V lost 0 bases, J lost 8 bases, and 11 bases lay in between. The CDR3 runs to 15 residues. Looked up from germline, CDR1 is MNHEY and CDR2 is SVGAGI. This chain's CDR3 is CASSYSGGVHSPLHF. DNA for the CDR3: TGTGCCAGCAGTTACTCGGGGGGAGTGCATTCACCCCTCCACTTT.